This T cell receptor beta chain was sequenced for a study of blood T cell repertoires in COVID-19. The protocol was immunoSEQ multiplex PCR, while the TCRdb copy is restricted to in-frame clones and leaves out a portion. The data hold more than 110,000 clones, with 80% to 85% observed a single time. This CDR3 region has 14 residues. V was pared by 3 bases and J by 5 bases, with 13 bases between. Germline V gene lookup returns CDR1 SGHTA and CDR2 FQGNSA. The sample comprised PBMCs or T cells enriched from blood (not recorded which). The chain joins TRBV7-2 to TRBJ2-5; D not certain. This TCR came from a man aged 35 to 55 with acute COVID-19. The CDR3 sequence is CASSLELLRETQYF. DNA for the CDR3: TGTGCCAGCAGCTTGGAACTACTTAGGGAGACCCAGTACTTC.